These 28 T cell receptor beta chains came from one sample sequenced in a study of monozygotic twins with cystic fibrosis. The method was immunoSEQ multiplex PCR; TCRdb's version includes in-frame clones alone and lacks a portion of them. The data show approximately 33,000 clones, with approximately 80% seen just once and 1.5% to 2% held by the top ten. Sequenced sample: blood. These receptors all stem from a girl aged 2-9 years with cystic fibrosis.

The V gene is TRBV10-3, the J gene TRBJ1-5; no definite D call. V lost 0 bases to trimming and J lost 5 bases, with 5 bases between them. Germline CDR1 ENHRY, CDR2 SYGVKD. This CDR3 region has 13 residues. DNA for the CDR3: TGTGCCATCAGTGAGTCAGCAGATCAGCCCCAGCATTTT. Its protein product is CAISESADQPQHF.

The chain employs TRBV6-7 and TRBJ2-7, with D unclear. TRBV6-7 is an ORF, and what it does is uncertain. V lost 2 bases and J lost 3, with 17 bases in between. The CDR3 totals 16 residues. CDR3 amino acids: CASSYRQPLRNYEQYF. CDR3 nucleotide sequence: TGTGCCAGCAGTTACCGTCAGCCACTTAGAAACTACGAGCAGTACTTC.

The genes are TRBV19 and TRBJ2-7; TRBD1 or TRBD2 may be the D gene (5 bases each). Germline CDR1 and CDR2: LNHDA and SQIVND (reference sequence). This CDR3 region has 14 residues. Between the trimmed V and J ends, which lost 5 bases and 0 bases, there was a span of 11 bases. In DNA, the CDR3 is TGTGCCAGTAGTTGGGGGTCGTCCTCCTACGAGCAGTACTTC. As protein: CASSWGSSSYEQYF.

The rearrangement uses TRBV4-2 and TRBJ1-5; D is possibly TRBD1 (5 bases). The CDR3 has 16 amino acids. Germline CDR1 and CDR2: LGHNA and YNFKEQ. V shed 0 bases and J shed 1 base, with 10 bases lying between them. CDR3 DNA: TGTGCCAGCAGCCAAGATACGGGGCTGAGCAATCAGCCCCAGCATTTT. Amino acid sequence: CASSQDTGLSNQPQHF.

The chain employs TRBV19 and TRBJ1-2, with a tentative D call TRBD1 (5 bases). The CDR3 is 15 amino acids. Germline V gene data show CDR1 as LNHDA and CDR2 as SQIVND (reference sequence). Trimming shortened V by 4 bases and J by 4 bases, and 16 bases separated the two germline ends. For the CDR3, the DNA is TGTGCCAGTAGTAGACCCACAGGAGGCTCCTATGGCTACACCTTC. It yields the protein CASSRPTGGSYGYTF.

This clone appeared once. The chain carries TRBV5-6 and TRBJ2-2; perhaps TRBD2 as D (6 bases). The CDR3 extends over 16 amino acids. The V gene's germline CDR1 is SGHDT and CDR2 YYEEEE. Trimming stripped 0 bases from V and 6 bases from J, with 15 bases between. This CDR3 is CASSLANSGFAGELFF. As DNA, the CDR3 is TGTGCCAGCAGCTTGGCCAATAGCGGTTTCGCCGGGGAGCTGTTTTTT.

The chain combines TRBV4-1 with TRBJ1-2; D is perhaps TRBD1 (6 bases). Trimming removed 1 base from V and 1 base from J, with 10 bases in between. The germline CDR1 and CDR2 sequences are MGHRA and YSYEKL. The CDR3 loop spans 15 amino acids. CDR3 in DNA: TGCGCCAGCAGCCAAGGGAGAGGGGGTAACTATGGCTACACCTTC. As protein: CASSQGRGGNYGYTF.

The chain uses TRBV30 and TRBJ1-2, with 9 bases lining up with TRBD1. This CDR3 is built from 14 residues. Germline loops: CDR1 GTSNPN, CDR2 SVGIG (reference sequence). V trimming: 5 bases; J trimming: 6 bases; junction bases outside the gene matches: 10. DNA of the CDR3: TGTGCCTGGGGTCGGGACAGGGAGGACGATGGCTACACCTTC. This gives the protein CAWGRDREDDGYTF.

The V and J genes are TRBV6-5 and TRBJ1-3, with 10 nucleotides matching TRBD1. In germline, CDR1 is MNHEY, CDR2 SVGAGI. After removal of 6 bases from V and 8 bases from J, the junction contained 7 bases not matched to a gene. The CDR3 consists of 14 residues. CDR3 protein: CASRFDRGRDTIYF. The CDR3 region has the DNA TGTGCCAGCAGATTTGACAGGGGGCGTGACACCATATATTTT.

The chain uses TRBV12-5 and TRBJ1-6, with a tentative D call TRBD1 (6 bases). Trimming cost V 0 bases and J 9 bases, with 6 bases left between them. The CDR3 is 13 amino acids. Looked up from germline, CDR1 is LGHNT and CDR2 is FRNRAP. CDR3 loop: CASGLVQGSPLHF. CDR3 nucleotides: TGTGCTAGTGGTTTGGTACAGGGTTCACCCCTCCACTTT.

The CDR3 nucleotides read TGTGCCAGCGGACGGGGCGGAGGTCAGCCCCAGCATTTT. It is translated as CASGRGGGQPQHF. This rearrangement joins TRBV6-5 to TRBJ1-5, with D possibly being TRBD1 (5 bases). CDR1 and CDR2 from the germline V gene are MNHEY and SVGAGI. With 8 bases removed from V and 6 bases from J, the gap between germline ends came to 14 bases. The CDR3 runs to 13 residues.

The chain combines TRBV9 with TRBJ1-2; a possible D gene is TRBD1 (5 bases). Germline CDR1 SGDLS, CDR2 YYNGEE. The CDR3 covers 15 residues. V was pared by 0 bases and J by 2 bases, with 11 bases between. The CDR3 coding sequence is TGTGCCAGCAGCGTAGATGAGCGGGGCAACTATGGCTACACCTTC. It is translated as CASSVDERGNYGYTF.

The chain couples TRBV9 to TRBJ2-3, with 8 bases identical to TRBD2. Looked up from germline, CDR1 is SGDLS and CDR2 is YYNGEE. The CDR3 contains 15 residues. J lost 0 bases, V lost 2 bases, and 2 bases had no gene match. The CDR3 nucleotides read TGTGCCAGCAGCGTTAGCGGGGTCAGCACAGATACGCAGTATTTT. Its protein is CASSVSGVSTDTQYF.

The genes are TRBV21-1 and TRBJ1-2; the table names TRBD1, a call not compared with the DNA. TRBV21-1 is classified as a pseudogene. The CDR3 has 14 residues. The CDR3 DNA follows: TGTGCCAGCAGCAACAGGGACAGGGGGCATGGCTACACCTTC. This codes for CASSNRDRGHGYTF.

The chain employs TRBV27 and TRBJ1-1; D possibly corresponds to TRBD1 (5 bases). Looked up from germline, CDR1 is MNHEY and CDR2 is SMNVEV (reference sequence). This CDR3 comprises 16 residues. The V end was cut by 3 bases, the J end by 4 bases, with 18 bases between. The CDR3 spells CASSFRHRPRGTEAFF. CDR3 in DNA: TGTGCCAGCAGTTTCCGTCACAGGCCCCGGGGCACTGAAGCTTTCTTT.

This chain links TRBV7-2 with TRBJ1-1; a possible D gene is TRBD1 (5 bases). Trimming took off 5 bases at V and 5 bases at J, with 24 bases between the two ends. CDR1 and CDR2 from the germline V gene are SGHTA and FQGNSA. There are 17 residues in the CDR3. The CDR3 sequence: CASSHKRVGVLRTEAFF. The CDR3 DNA follows: TGTGCCAGCAGCCATAAACGGGTGGGGGTACTTAGGACTGAAGCTTTCTTT. The whole variable domain, remainder taken from reference TRBV7-2 and TRBJ1-1, is GAGVSQSPSNKVTEKGKDVELRCDPISGHTALYWYRQSLGQGLEFLIYFQGNSAPDKSGLPSDRFSAERTGGSVSTLTIQRTQQEDSAVYLCASSHKRVGVLRTEAFFGQGTRLTVV.

The chain couples TRBV19 to TRBJ1-6; D is uncertain. V was cut by 0 bases and J by 13 bases, with 10 bases left in between. The CDR3 consists of 13 residues. Germline lookup yields CDR1 LNHDA and CDR2 SQIVND (reference sequence). The chain's CDR3 is CASSIDRAGPLHF. Written as DNA, the CDR3 is TGTGCCAGTAGTATAGATCGTGCAGGCCCCCTCCACTTT.

The rearrangement joins TRBV13 to TRBJ1-1; D is unresolved. This CDR3 spans 16 amino acids. Trimming shortened V by 1 base and J by 1 base, and 13 bases separated the two germline ends. Germline V gives CDR1 PRHDT, CDR2 FYEKMQ (reference sequence). CDR3 sequence reads: CASSLDPGKGNTEAFF. In DNA form, the CDR3 reads TGTGCCAGCAGCTTAGATCCGGGCAAGGGGAACACTGAAGCTTTCTTT.

This chain uses TRBV6-1 with TRBJ1-5; D might be TRBD1 (6 bases). The CDR3 runs 13 residues. Germline lookup yields CDR1 MNHNS and CDR2 SASEGT. The ends were cut back, 7 bases at V and 4 bases at J, with 11 bases in the middle. This CDR3 is CASTGQFNQPQHF. The CDR3 DNA is TGTGCCAGCACAGGACAGTTTAATCAGCCCCAGCATTTT.

The rearrangement joins TRBV10-3 to TRBJ1-5, with TRBD1 matching 8 bases. Germline trimming cut 5 bases from V and 6 bases from J; bases unmatched to any gene: 3. The CDR3 contains 13 residues. Germline V lookup: CDR1 ENHRY, CDR2 SYGVKD. The CDR3 DNA sequence: TGTGCCATCAGTCTAGACAGGGGTCAGCCCCAGCATTTT. Residues: CAISLDRGQPQHF.

This rearrangement joins TRBV2 to TRBJ1-6, with 9 bases lining up with TRBD1. CDR1 is SNHLY, CDR2 FYNNEI, per germline. The CDR3 totals 15 residues. V trimming: 4 bases; J trimming: 4 bases; junction bases outside the gene matches: 2. The CDR3 bases are TGTGCCAGCAGTGTCGGACAGGGGTATAATTCACCCCTCCACTTT. Translating gives CASSVGQGYNSPLHF.

This chain uses TRBV5-1 with TRBJ1-2; no definite D call. Germline V gene data show CDR1 as SGHRS and CDR2 as YFSETQ. CDR3 length: 15 residues. V was shortened by 4 bases and J by 4 bases, with 17 bases between the two germline ends. The CDR3 DNA follows: TGCGCCAGCAGCCTCGAGAAGGGCGGCATCTATGGCTACACCTTC. Translating it yields CASSLEKGGIYGYTF. The full variable domain, its missing parts supplied by reference TRBV5-1 and TRBJ1-2, is KAGVTQTPRYLIKTRGQQVTLSCSPISGHRSVSWYQQTPGQGLQFLFEYFSETQRNKGNFPGRFSGRQFSNSRSEMNVSTLELGDSALYLCASSLEKGGIYGYTFGSGTRLTVV.

CDR3 DNA sequence: TGTGCCTGGAGGAGACTCGACAGGGGTGGCTACACCTTC. Residues: CAWRRLDRGGYTF. The rearrangement joins TRBV30 to TRBJ1-2; TRBD1 aligns across 8 bases. Germline loops: CDR1 GTSNPN, CDR2 SVGIG (reference sequence). The CDR3 is 13 residues long. With 3 bases clipped from V and 7 bases from J, the junction kept 7 bases outside the gene matches.

V is TRBV15 and J is TRBJ1-1; 8 bases are shared with TRBD1. J was trimmed by 1 base and V by 1 base; bases with no gene match: 5. Germline V gene lookup returns CDR1 LNHNV and CDR2 YYDKDF (reference sequence). The CDR3 loop spans 16 amino acids. CDR3 nucleotide sequence: TGTGCCACCAGCAGAGTTTCCGGGACAGGGAACACTGAAGCTTTCTTT. As protein: CATSRVSGTGNTEAFF.

The V call is TRBV5-1, the J call TRBJ2-5, with D tentatively TRBD1 or TRBD2 (5 bases each). Trimming removed 2 bases from V and 4 bases from J, with 9 bases in between. The CDR3 runs 13 residues. CDR1 and CDR2 (germline): SGHRS, YFSETQ. CDR3 protein: CASSFEGLETQYF. The CDR3 nucleotides read TGCGCCAGCAGCTTTGAGGGGCTAGAGACCCAGTACTTC.

The chain employs TRBV6-5 and TRBJ1-2; TRBD1 matches at 7 bases. From germline, CDR1 is MNHEY and CDR2 SVGAGI. J gave up 4 bases and V 6 bases, and 5 bases lay outside the gene matches. This CDR3 is built from 13 residues. In DNA form, the CDR3 reads TGTGCCAGCAGCAGGACAGGCGGCTATGGCTACACCTTC. Amino acid sequence: CASSRTGGYGYTF.

The chain links TRBV18 to TRBJ1-1; unclear D gene. CDR1 is KGHSH, CDR2 LQKENI, per germline. The CDR3 has 15 amino acids. V dropped 3 bases and J dropped 4 bases, with 15 bases sitting between them. The CDR3 region has the DNA TGTGCCAGCTCACCCGGTGCCCTACCATCCACTGAAGCTTTCTTT. Amino acids: CASSPGALPSTEAFF.

The rearrangement uses TRBV4-2 and TRBJ1-5; 10 nucleotides agree with TRBD1. In germline, CDR1 is LGHNA, CDR2 YNFKEQ. The CDR3 contains 15 residues. V was pared by 4 bases and J by 1 base, with 1 base of the junction left unmatched. The DNA for the CDR3 is TGTGCCAGCAGCCCGGGACAGGGGAGCAATCAGCCCCAGCATTTT. Amino acid sequence: CASSPGQGSNQPQHF.